The 6 T cell receptor beta chains in this list originate from one sample, sequenced in a study of cytomegalovirus exposure and HLA in healthy donors (dated by TCRdb to between 2016 and 2019). The library was prepared using the immunoSEQ multiplex PCR assay. The multiplex PCR relied on a mix of 60 forward primers for TCR Vbeta segments and 13 reverse primers for TCR Jbeta segments. TCRdb obtained this table from immuneACCESS and retained in-frame rearrangements with V and J assigned. These tables miss some clones; where compared with another copy, unresolved V genes account for less than half of the shortfall, and the remainder is unexplained. This sample comprises fewer than 150,000 clones, over 60% of them detected only once. The ten largest clones represent 4.5% to 5% of the sample. Sequencing input: PBMCs. The receptors derive from a woman between 45 and 65 years old in good health and CMV-seronegative.

V is TRBV6-1 and J is TRBJ1-2, with TRBD1 matching over 8 bases. The CDR3 has 17 amino acids. The V and J ends lost 1 base and 3 bases, in that order; junction bases with no gene match: 10. The germline V gene encodes CDR1 MNHNS and CDR2 SASEGT. The CDR3 DNA is TGTGCCAGCAGTGAAGGGGACAGGCTTGGGCTGCACTATGGCTACACCTTC. Translation: CASSEGDRLGLHYGYTF.

This chain joins TRBV7-2 and TRBJ2-5, with 7 bases fitting TRBD1. The CDR3 totals 14 residues. The germline gives CDR1 SGHTA, CDR2 FQGNSA. V dropped 4 bases and J dropped 4; count of bases not matched to a gene: 6. The CDR3 spells CASSYRQGIETQYF. The CDR3 DNA reads as TGTGCCAGCAGCTACCGACAGGGAATAGAGACCCAGTACTTC. Supplemented by reference TRBV7-2 and TRBJ2-5, the full variable domain reads GAGVSQSPSNKVTEKGKDVELRCDPISGHTALYWYRQSLGQGLEFLIYFQGNSAPDKSGLPSDRFSAERTGGSVSTLTIQRTQQEDSAVYLCASSYRQGIETQYFGPGTRLLVL.

The CDR3 protein is CASSWPPGGTGSGANVLTF. CDR3 nucleotides: TGTGCCAGCAGTTGGCCCCCGGGGGGGACCGGCTCTGGGGCCAACGTCCTGACTTTC. J is TRBJ2-6 and V is TRBV28; 8 nucleotides line up with TRBD2. Per germline, CDR1 MDHEN and CDR2 SYDVKM. V lost 4 bases and J lost 0; bases outside the gene matches: 11. The CDR3 has 19 amino acids.

The chain joins TRBV18 to TRBJ2-5; TRBD2 matches 7 bases. CDR1 and CDR2 (germline): KGHSH, LQKENI. The CDR3 runs 16 residues. V was pared by 0 bases and J by 0 bases, with 4 bases of the junction left unmatched. The CDR3, as DNA: TGTGCCAGCTCACCACCGGGGGGGTCGTACCAAGAGACCCAGTACTTC. Encoded protein: CASSPPGGSYQETQYF.

This clone appeared a single time. The chain has TRBV29-1 and TRBJ1-2, with D perhaps TRBD1 (6 bases). The CDR3 consists of 13 residues. The V end lost 0 bases, the J end lost 4 bases, and 9 bases lay between the germline ends. The germline CDR1 and CDR2 sequences are SQVTM and ANQGSEA. Here the CDR3 reads CSVEEGAGYGYTF. The CDR3 region has the DNA TGCAGCGTTGAAGAGGGGGCGGGCTATGGCTACACCTTC.

This chain links TRBV6-5 with TRBJ1-1, with D unresolved. The CDR3 length is 13 residues. CDR1 and CDR2 (germline): MNHEY, SVGAGI. Trimming left V 6 bases short and J 5 bases short, with 13 bases between. The CDR3 reads CASSVGRVTEAFF. In DNA form, the CDR3 reads TGTGCCAGCAGCGTGGGGAGGGTTACTGAAGCTTTCTTT.